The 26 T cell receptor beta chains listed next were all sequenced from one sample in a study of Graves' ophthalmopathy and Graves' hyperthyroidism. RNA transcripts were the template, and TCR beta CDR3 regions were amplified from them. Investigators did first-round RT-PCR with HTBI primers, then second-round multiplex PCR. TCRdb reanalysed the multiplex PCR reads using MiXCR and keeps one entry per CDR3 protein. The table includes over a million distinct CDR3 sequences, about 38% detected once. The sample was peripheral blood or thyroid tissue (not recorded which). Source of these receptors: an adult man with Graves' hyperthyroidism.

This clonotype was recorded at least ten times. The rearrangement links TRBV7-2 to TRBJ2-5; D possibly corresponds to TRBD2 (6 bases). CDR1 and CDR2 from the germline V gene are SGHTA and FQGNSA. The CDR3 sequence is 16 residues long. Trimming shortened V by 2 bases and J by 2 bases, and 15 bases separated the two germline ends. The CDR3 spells CASSLSGLARQETQYF. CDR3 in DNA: TGTGCCAGCAGCTTATCCGGGCTAGCGAGACAAGAGACCCAGTACTTC.

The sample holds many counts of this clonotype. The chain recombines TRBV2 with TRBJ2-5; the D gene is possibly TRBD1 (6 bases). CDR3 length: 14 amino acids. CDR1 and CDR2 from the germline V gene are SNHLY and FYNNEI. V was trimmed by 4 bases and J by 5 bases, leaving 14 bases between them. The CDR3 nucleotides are TGTGCCAGCAGTGTACAGGGAGCTCGGGAGACCCAGTACTTC. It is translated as CASSVQGARETQYF.

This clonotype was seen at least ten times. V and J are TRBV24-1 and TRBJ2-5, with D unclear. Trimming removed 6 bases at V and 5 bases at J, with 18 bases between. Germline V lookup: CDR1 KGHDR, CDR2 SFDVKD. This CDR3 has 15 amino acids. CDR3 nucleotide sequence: TGTGCCACCAGTTCGTCAATTCGGACGTTTGAGACCCAGTACTTC. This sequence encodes CATSSSIRTFETQYF.

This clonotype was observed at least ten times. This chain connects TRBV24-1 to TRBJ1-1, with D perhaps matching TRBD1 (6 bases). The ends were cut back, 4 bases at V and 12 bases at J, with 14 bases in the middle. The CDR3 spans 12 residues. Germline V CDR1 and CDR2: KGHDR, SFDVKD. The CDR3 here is CATSEPGHKTFF. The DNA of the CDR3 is TGTGCCACCAGTGAACCGGGACATAAAACTTTCTTT.

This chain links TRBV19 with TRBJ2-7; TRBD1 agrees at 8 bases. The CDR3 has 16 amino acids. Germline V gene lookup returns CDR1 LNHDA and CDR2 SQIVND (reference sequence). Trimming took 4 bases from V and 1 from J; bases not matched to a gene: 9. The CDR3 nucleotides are TGTGCCAGTAGTACGGCCCCGGGACAGGCTTCCTACGAGCAGTACTTC. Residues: CASSTAPGQASYEQYF.

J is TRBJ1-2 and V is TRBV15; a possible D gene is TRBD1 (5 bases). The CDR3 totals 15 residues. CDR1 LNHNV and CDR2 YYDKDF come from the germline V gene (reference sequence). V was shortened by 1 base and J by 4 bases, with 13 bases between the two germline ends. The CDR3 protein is CATSRGGDGSYGYTF. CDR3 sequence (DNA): TGTGCCACCAGCAGAGGGGGGGACGGAAGCTATGGCTACACCTTC.

The CDR3 region is CSVERERQETQYF. The CDR3 DNA follows: TGCAGCGTTGAAAGGGAACGCCAAGAGACCCAGTACTTC. This chain connects TRBV29-1 to TRBJ2-5, with D unclear. Germline V lookup: CDR1 SQVTM, CDR2 ANQGSEA. Deletions cut 2 bases from V and 1 base from J, with 8 bases between. CDR3 length equals 13 residues.

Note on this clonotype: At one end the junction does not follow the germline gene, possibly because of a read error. CDR3 DNA sequence: TGTGCCATCAGGGAGAGCGGGGCCAGCGTCCTGACTTTC. Translating gives CAIRESGASVLTF. V is TRBV10-3 and J is TRBJ2-6; 7 bases match TRBD2. CDR1 is ENHRY, CDR2 SYGVKD, per germline. The CDR3 totals 13 residues.

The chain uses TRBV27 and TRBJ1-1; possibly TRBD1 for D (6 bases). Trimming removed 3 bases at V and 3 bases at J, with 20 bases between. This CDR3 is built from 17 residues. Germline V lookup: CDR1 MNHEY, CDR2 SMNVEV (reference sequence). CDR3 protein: CASSLVSPGDVYTEAFF. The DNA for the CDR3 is TGTGCCAGCAGTTTGGTCTCTCCAGGGGATGTGTACACTGAAGCTTTCTTT.

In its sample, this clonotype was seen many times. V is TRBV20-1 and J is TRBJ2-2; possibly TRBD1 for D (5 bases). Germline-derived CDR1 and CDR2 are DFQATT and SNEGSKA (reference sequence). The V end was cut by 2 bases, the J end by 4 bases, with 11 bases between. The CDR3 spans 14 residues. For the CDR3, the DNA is TGCAGTGCTAGAAGGGGTGGGATCACCGGGGAGCTGTTTTTT. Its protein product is CSARRGGITGELFF.

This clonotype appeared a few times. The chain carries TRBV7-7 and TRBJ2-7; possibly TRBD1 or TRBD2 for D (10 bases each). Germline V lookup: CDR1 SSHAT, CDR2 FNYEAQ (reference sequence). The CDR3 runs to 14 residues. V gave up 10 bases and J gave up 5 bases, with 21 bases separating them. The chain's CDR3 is CAKRGGTGAHEQYF. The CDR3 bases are TGTGCCAAGCGGGGGGGGACAGGGGCGCACGAGCAGTACTTC. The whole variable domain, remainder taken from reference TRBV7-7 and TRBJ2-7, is GAGVSQSPRYKVTKRGQDVTLRCDPISSHATLYWYQQALGQGPEFLTYFNYEAQPDKSGLPSDRFSAERPEGSISTLTIQRTEQRDSAMYRCAKRGGTGAHEQYFGPGTRLTVT.

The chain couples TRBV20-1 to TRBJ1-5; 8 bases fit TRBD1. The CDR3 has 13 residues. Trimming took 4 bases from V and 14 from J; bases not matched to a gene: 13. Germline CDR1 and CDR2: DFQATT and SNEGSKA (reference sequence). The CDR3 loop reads CSATRTGSSYEHF. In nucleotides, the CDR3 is TGCAGTGCTACTAGGACAGGGTCCAGTTACGAGCATTTT.

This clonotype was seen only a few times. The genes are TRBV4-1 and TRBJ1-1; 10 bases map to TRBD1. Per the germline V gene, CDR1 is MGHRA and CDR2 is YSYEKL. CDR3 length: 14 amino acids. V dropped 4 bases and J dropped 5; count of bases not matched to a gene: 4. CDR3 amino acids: CASSPGDRGTEAFF. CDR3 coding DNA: TGCGCCAGCAGCCCGGGGGACAGGGGTACTGAAGCTTTCTTT.

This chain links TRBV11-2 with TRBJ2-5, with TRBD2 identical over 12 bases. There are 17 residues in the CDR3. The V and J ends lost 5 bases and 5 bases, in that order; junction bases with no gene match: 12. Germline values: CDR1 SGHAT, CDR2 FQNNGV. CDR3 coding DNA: TGTGCCAGCAGCGTGACTAGCGGGAGTGGGGGCTGGGAGACCCAGTACTTC. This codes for CASSVTSGSGGWETQYF.

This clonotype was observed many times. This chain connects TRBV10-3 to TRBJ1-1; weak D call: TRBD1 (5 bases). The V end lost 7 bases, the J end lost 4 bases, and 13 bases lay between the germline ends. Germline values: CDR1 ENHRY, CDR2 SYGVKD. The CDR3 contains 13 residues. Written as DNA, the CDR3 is TGTGCCATCAATGGGGCAGGGAGCACTGAAGCTTTCTTT. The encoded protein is CAINGAGSTEAFF.

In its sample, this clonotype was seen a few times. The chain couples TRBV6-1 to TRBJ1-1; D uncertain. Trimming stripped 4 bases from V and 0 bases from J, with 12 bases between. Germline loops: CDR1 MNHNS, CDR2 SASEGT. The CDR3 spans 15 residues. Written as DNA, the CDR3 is TGTGCCAGCAGTGCAGAGTCTATTATGAACACTGAAGCTTTCTTT. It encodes CASSAESIMNTEAFF.

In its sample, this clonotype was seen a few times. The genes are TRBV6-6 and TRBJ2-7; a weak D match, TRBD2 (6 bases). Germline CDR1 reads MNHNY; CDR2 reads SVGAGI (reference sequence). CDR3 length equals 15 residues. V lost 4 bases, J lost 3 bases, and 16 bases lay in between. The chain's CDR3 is CASSLRVQGGYEQYF. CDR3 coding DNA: TGTGCCAGCAGTTTAAGGGTCCAGGGAGGCTACGAGCAGTACTTC.

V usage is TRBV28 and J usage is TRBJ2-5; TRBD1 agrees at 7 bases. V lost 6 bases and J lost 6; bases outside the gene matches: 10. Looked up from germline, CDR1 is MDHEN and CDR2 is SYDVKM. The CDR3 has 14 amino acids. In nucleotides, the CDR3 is TGTGCCAGCAGCTTAACAGGGGACGGAAAGACCCAGTACTTC. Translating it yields CASSLTGDGKTQYF.

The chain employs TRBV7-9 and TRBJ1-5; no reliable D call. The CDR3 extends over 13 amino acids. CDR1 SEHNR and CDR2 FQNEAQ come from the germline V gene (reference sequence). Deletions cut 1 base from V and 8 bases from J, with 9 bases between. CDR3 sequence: CASSLVGHEPQHF. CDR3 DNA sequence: TGTGCCAGCAGCTTAGTGGGCCATGAGCCCCAGCATTTT. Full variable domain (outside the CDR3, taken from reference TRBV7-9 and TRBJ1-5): DTGVSQNPRHKITKRGQNVTFRCDPISEHNRLYWYRQTLGQGPEFLTYFQNEAQLEKSRLLSDRFSAERPKGSFSTLEIQRTEQGDSAMYLCASSLVGHEPQHFGDGTRLSIL.

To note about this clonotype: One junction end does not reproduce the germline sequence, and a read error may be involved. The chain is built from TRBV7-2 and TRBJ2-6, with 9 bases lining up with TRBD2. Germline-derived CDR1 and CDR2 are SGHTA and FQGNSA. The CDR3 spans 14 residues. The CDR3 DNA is TGTGCCAGCAGCTGGGCGGGGGGGGGCAACGTCCTGACTTTC. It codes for CASSWAGGGNVLTF.

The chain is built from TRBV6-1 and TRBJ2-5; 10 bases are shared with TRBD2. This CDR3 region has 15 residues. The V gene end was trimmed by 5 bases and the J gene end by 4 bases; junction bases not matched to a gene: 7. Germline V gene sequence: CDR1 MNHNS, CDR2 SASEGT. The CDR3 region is CASSTPGLALETQYF. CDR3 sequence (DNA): TGTGCCAGCAGTACACCGGGACTAGCGCTAGAGACCCAGTACTTC.

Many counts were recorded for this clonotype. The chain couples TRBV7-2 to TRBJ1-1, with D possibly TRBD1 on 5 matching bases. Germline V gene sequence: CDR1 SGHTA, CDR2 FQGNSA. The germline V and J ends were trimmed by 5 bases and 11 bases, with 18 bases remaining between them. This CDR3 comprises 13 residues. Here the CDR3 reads CASSLSYRGDAFF. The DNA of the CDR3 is TGTGCCAGCAGCCTATCATACCGGGGGGATGCTTTCTTT.

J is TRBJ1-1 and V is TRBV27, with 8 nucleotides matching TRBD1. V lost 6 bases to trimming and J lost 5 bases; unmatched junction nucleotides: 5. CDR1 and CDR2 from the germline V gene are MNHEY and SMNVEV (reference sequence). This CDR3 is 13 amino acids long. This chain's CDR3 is CASRADRDTEAFF. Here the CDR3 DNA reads TGTGCCAGCAGGGCGGACAGGGATACTGAAGCTTTCTTT.

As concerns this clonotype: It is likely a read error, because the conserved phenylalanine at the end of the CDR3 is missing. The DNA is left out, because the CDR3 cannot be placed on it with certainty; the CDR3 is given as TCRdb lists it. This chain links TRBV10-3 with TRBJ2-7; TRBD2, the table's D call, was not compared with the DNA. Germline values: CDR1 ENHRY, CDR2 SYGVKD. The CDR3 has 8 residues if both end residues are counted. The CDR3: CASKGGIS.

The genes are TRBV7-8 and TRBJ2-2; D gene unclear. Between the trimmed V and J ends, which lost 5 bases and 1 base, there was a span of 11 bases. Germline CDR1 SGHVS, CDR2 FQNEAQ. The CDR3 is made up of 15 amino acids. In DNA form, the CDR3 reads TGTGCCAGCAGCCAGACAAGGGTGAACACCGGGGAGCTGTTTTTT. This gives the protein CASSQTRVNTGELFF.

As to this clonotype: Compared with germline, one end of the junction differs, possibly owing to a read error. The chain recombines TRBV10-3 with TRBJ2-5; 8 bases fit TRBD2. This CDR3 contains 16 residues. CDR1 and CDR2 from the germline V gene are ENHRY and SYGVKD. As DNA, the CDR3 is TGTGCCAGCAGTTACCGGGTTAGCGGGACGCAAGAGACCCAGTACTTC. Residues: CASSYRVSGTQETQYF.